The present T cell receptor beta chain was sequenced within a study of T cell changes during pregnancy in multiple sclerosis. In germline, CDR1 is SGHAT, CDR2 FQNNGV. The length of the CDR3 is 13 residues. J lost 9 bases, V lost 5 bases, and 8 bases had no gene match. The repertoire was sequenced with immunoSEQ multiplex PCR; TCRdb's copy has only in-frame clones and lacks some. The sample gives tens of thousands of clones, 90% of which show up once; more than 9% is in the top ten. The chain carries TRBV11-2 and TRBJ1-1; the match to TRBD1 covers 8 bases. The starting material was peripheral blood, obtained after pregnancy. The TCR originated in a female donor in good health, enrolled as a control in a pregnancy study. CDR3 in DNA: TGTGCCAGCAGCATGGACAGGGCGAGGAAAGCTTTCTTT. Encoded protein: CASSMDRARKAFF.